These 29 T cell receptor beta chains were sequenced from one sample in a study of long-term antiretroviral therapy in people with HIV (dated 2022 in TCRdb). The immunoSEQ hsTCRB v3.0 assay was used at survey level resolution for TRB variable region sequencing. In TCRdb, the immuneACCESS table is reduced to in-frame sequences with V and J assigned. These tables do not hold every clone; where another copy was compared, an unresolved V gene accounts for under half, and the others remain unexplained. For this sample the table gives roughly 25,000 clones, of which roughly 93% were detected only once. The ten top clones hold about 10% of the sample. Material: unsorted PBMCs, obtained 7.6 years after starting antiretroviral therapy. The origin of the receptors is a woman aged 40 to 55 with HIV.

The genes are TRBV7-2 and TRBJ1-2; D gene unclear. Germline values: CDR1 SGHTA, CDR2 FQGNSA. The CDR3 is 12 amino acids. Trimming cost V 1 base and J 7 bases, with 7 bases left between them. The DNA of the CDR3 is TGTGCCAGCAGCTTAGAATGGGGTGGCTACACCTTC. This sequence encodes CASSLEWGGYTF. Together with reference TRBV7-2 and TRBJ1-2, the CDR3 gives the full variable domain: GAGVSQSPSNKVTEKGKDVELRCDPISGHTALYWYRQSLGQGLEFLIYFQGNSAPDKSGLPSDRFSAERTGGSVSTLTIQRTQQEDSAVYLCASSLEWGGYTFGSGTRLTVV.

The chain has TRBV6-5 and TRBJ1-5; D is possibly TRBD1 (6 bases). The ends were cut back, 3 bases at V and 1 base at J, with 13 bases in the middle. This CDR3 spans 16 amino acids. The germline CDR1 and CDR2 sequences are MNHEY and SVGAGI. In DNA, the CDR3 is TGTGCCAGCAGTTATCAGACAGGCTGGAGCAATCAGCCCCAGCATTTT. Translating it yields CASSYQTGWSNQPQHF.

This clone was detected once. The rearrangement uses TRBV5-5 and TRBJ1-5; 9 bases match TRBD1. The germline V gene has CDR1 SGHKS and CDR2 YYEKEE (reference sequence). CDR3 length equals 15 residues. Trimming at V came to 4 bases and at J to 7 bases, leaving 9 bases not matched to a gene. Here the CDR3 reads CASSPEGQGGQPQHF. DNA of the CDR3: TGTGCCAGCAGCCCCGAGGGACAGGGCGGACAGCCCCAGCATTTT.

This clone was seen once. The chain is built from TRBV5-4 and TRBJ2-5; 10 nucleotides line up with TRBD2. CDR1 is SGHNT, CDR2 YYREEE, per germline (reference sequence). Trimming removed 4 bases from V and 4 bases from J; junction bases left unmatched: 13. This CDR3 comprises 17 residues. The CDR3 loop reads CASSRIQSGGAGETQYF. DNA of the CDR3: TGTGCCAGCAGCCGAATCCAGAGCGGGGGGGCCGGAGAGACCCAGTACTTC.

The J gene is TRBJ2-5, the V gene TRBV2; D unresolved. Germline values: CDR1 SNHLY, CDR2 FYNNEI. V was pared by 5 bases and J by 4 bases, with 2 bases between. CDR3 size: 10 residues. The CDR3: CASSLETQYF. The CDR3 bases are TGTGCCAGCAGTTTAGAGACCCAGTACTTC.

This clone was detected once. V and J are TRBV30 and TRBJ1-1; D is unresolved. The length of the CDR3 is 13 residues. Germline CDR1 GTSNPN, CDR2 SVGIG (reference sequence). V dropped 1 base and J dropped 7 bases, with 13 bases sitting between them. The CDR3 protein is CAWSETPDGEAFF. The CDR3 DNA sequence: TGTGCCTGGAGTGAGACCCCCGATGGTGAAGCTTTCTTT.

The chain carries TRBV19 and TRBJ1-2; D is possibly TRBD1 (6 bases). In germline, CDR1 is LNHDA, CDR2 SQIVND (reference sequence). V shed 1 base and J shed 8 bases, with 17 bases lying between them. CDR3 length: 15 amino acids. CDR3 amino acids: CASSIVDSPAVGYTF. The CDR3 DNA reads TGTGCCAGTAGTATAGTGGACAGTCCAGCGGTGGGCTACACCTTC.

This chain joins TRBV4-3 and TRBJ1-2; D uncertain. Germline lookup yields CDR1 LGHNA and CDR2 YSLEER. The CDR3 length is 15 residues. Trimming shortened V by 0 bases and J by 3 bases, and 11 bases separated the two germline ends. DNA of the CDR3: TGCGCCAGCAGCCAAGAAGGCTACAACTACTATGGCTACACCTTC. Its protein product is CASSQEGYNYYGYTF.

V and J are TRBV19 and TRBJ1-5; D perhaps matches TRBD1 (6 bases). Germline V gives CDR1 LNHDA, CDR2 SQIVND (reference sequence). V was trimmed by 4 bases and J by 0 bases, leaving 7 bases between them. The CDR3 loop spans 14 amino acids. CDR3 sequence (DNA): TGTGCCAGTAGTAGACAGGATAGCAATCAGCCCCAGCATTTT. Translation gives CASSRQDSNQPQHF.

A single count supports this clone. CDR3 sequence: CASSWRENTGELFF. The CDR3 coding sequence is TGTGCCAGCAGCTGGAGGGAAAACACCGGGGAGCTGTTTTTT. The chain has TRBV5-8 and TRBJ2-2; a weak D match, TRBD2 (6 bases). The length of the CDR3 is 14 residues. The V gene's germline CDR1 is SGHTS and CDR2 YDEGEE. V gave up 3 bases and J gave up 2 bases, with 8 bases separating them.

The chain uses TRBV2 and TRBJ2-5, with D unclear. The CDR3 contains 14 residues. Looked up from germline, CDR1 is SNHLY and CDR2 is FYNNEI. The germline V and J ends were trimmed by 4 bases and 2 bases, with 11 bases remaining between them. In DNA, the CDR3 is TGTGCCAGCAGTGTTCGATTGCAACAAGAGACCCAGTACTTC. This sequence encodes CASSVRLQQETQYF.

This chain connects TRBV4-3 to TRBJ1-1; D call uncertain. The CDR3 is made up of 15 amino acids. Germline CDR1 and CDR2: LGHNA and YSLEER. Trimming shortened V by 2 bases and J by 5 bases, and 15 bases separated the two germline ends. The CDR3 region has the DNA TGCGCCAGCAGCCAAAACACTCAATGGGGTACTGAAGCTTTCTTT. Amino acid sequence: CASSQNTQWGTEAFF.

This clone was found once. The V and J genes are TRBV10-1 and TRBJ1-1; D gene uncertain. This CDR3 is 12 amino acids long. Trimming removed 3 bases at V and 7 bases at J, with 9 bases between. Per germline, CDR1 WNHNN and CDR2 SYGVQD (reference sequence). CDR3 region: CASSDETNEAFF. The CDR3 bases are TGCGCCAGCAGTGATGAGACGAATGAAGCTTTCTTT.

Written as DNA, the CDR3 is TGTGCTAGTGGTTTGGTACCGGCGACAGGTCGAATAGTGTCCGGGGAGCTGTTTTTT. Protein sequence: CASGLVPATGRIVSGELFF. V gene TRBV12-5 combines with J gene TRBJ2-2; tentatively, D is TRBD1 (6 bases). This CDR3 is 19 amino acids long. Trimming cost V 0 bases and J 6 bases, with 23 bases left between them. Germline CDR1 reads LGHNT; CDR2 reads FRNRAP. The full variable domain, its missing parts supplied by reference TRBV12-5 and TRBJ2-2, is DARVTQTPRHKVTEMGQEVTMRCQPILGHNTVFWYRQTMMQGLELLAYFRNRAPLDDSGMPKDRFSAEMPDATLATLKIQPSEPRDSAVYFCASGLVPATGRIVSGELFFGEGSRLTVL.

CDR3 region: CASSLGTGVQQPQHF. In DNA, the CDR3 is TGTGCCAGCAGCTTAGGGACAGGGGTTCAACAGCCCCAGCATTTT. The chain is built from TRBV11-3 and TRBJ1-5; 9 bases align to TRBD1. There are 15 residues in the CDR3. The junction had 5 bases not matched to a gene; V was cut back by 1 base and J by 7 bases. CDR1 and CDR2 from the germline V gene are SGHNT and YENEEA.

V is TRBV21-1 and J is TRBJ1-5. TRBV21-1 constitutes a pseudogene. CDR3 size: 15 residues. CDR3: CASSKARGANQPQHF. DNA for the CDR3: TGTGCCAGCAGCAAAGCCCGCGGCGCGAATCAGCCCCAGCATTTT.

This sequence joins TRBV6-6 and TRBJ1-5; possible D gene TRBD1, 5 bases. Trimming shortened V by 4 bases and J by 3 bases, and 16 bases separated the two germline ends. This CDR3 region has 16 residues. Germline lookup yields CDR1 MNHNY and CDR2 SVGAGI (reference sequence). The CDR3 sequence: CASSSPGNLINQPQHF. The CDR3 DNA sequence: TGTGCCAGCAGTTCCCCAGGGAATCTTATCAATCAGCCCCAGCATTTT.

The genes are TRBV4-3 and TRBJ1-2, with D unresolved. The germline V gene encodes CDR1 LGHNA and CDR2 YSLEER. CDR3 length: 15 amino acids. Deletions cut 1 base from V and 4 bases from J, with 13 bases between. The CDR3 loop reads CASSQVQDWVYGYTF. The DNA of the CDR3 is TGCGCCAGCAGCCAAGTTCAAGACTGGGTCTATGGCTACACCTTC.

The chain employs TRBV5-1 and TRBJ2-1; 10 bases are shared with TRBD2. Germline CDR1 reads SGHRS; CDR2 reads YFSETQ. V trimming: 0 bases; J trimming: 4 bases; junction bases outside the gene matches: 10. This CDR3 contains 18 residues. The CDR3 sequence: CASSLAESGGALYNEQFF. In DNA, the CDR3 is TGCGCCAGCAGCTTGGCCGAAAGCGGGGGGGCTCTTTACAATGAGCAGTTCTTC.

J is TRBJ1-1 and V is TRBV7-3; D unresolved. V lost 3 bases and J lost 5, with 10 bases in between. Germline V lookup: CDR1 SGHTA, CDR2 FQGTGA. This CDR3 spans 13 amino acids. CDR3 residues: CASSFGSRTEAFF. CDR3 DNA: TGTGCCAGCAGCTTTGGTTCAAGGACTGAAGCTTTCTTT.

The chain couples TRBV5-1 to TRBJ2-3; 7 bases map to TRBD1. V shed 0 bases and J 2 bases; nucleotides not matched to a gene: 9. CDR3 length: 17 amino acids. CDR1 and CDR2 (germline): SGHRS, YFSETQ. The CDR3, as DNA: TGCGCCAGCAGCTTGGGGTCGAGGGGGCGGGTCACAGATACGCAGTATTTT. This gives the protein CASSLGSRGRVTDTQYF.

The CDR3 is CASSLWAEEKLFF. The CDR3 nucleotides are TGTGCCAGCAGCCTATGGGCGGAGGAAAAACTGTTTTTT. This chain connects TRBV7-9 to TRBJ1-4, with D uncertain. The V gene's germline CDR1 is SEHNR and CDR2 FQNEAQ (reference sequence). The CDR3 runs to 13 residues. Trimming removed 5 bases at V and 8 bases at J, with 12 bases between.

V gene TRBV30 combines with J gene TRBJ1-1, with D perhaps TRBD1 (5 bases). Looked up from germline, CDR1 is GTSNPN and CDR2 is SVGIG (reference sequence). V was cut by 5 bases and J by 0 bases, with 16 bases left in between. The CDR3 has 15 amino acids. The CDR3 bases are TGTGCCTGGGGACGGGGGAGAGGGATGAACACTGAAGCTTTCTTT. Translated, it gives CAWGRGRGMNTEAFF.

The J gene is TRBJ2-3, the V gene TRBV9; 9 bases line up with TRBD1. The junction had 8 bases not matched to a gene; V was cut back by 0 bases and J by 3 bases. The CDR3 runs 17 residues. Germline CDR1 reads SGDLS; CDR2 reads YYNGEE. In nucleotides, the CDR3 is TGTGCCAGCAGCGTAGTCTTTTGGGACAGGGTGACAGATACGCAGTATTTT. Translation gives CASSVVFWDRVTDTQYF.

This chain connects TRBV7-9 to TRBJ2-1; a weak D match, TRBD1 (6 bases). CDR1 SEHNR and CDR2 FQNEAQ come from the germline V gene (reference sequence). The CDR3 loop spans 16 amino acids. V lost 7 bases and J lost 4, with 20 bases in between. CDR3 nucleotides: TGTGCCAGCACCTCCTCCCAGGGGACACAGTACAATGAGCAGTTCTTC. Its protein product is CASTSSQGTQYNEQFF.

The CDR3 nucleotides read TGTGCCAGTAGTATCCCAGGGAGCGTTCAGCCCCAGCATTTT. It specifies CASSIPGSVQPQHF. This chain links TRBV19 with TRBJ1-5; possible D gene TRBD1, 5 bases. Trimming removed 3 bases at V and 6 bases at J, with 12 bases between. CDR3 length: 14 residues. CDR1 and CDR2 from the germline V gene are LNHDA and SQIVND (reference sequence). Drawing the rest from reference TRBV19 and TRBJ1-5, the complete variable domain is DGGITQSPKYLFRKEGQNVTLSCEQNLNHDAMYWYRQDPGQGLRLIYYSQIVNDFQKGDIAEGYSVSREKKESFPLTVTSAQKNPTAFYLCASSIPGSVQPQHFGDGTRLSIL.

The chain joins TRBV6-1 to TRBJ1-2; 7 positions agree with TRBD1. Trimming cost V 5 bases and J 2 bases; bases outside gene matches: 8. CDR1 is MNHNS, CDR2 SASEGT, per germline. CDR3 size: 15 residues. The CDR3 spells CASSSIPGQNYGYTF. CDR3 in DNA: TGTGCCAGCAGTTCGATTCCGGGACAGAACTATGGCTACACCTTC.

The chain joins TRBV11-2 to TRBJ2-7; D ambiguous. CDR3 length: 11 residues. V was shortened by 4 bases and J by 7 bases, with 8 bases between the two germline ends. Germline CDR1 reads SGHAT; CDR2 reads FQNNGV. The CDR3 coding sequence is TGTGCCAGCAGCTCGAGTGCGGAGCAGTACTTC. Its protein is CASSSSAEQYF.

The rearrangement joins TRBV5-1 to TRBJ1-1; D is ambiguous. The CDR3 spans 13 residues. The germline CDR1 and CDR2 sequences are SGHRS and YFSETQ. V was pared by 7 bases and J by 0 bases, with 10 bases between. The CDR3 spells CASVGSLNTEAFF. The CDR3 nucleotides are TGCGCCAGCGTGGGGTCATTGAACACTGAAGCTTTCTTT.